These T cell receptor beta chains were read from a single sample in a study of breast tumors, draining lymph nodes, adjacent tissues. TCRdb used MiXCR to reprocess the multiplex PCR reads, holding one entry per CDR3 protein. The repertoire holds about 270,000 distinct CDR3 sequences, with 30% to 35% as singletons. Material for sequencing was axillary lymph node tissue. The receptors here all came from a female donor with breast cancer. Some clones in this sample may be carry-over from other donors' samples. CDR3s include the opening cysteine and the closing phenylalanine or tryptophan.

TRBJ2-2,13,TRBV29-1,CSVVRTGTGELFF
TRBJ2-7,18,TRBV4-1,CASSQDWGLRPEIYEQYF
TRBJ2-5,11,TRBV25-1,CASSERKTQYF
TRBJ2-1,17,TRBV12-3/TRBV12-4,CAISEVATSGKVSEQFF
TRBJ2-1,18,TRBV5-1,CASSFSMTLAGGYNEQFF
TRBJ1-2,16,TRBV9,CASSVGFLCANYGYTF
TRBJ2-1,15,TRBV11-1,CASSLGQGGRNEQFF
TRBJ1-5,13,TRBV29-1,CSVGTVPNQPQHF
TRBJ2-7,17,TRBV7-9,CASSLGKTGEDSYEQYF
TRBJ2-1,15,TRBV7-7,CARDLGSAESDEQFF
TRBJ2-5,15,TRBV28,CASSLVGSGEETQYF
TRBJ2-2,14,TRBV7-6,CASSVEPNTGELFF
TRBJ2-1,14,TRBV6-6,CASRGSGTYNEQFF
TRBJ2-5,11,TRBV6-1,CASSKGGTQYF
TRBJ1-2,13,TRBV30,CAWSPSRDYGYTF
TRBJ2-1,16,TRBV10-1,CASSELAGPSYNEQFF
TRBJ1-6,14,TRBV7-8,CASSSRGSNSPLHF
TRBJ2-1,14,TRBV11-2,CASSLAGGSNEQFF
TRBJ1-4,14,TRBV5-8,CASSFRGANEKLFF
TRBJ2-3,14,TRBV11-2,CASSQGSLADTQYF
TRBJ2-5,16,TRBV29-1,CSVTGLAGGGQETQYF
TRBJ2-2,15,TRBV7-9,CASSQGSGRTGELFF
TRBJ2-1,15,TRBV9,CASSVGRGNVDEQFF
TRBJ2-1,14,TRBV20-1,CSASPGNKQREQFF
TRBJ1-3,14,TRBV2,CASSQAGAGNTIYF
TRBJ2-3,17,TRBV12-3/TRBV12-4,CASGLRRTGGRTDTQYF
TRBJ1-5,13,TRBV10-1,CASSVGPNQPQHF
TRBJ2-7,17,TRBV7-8,CASSPASPLAGVDEQYF
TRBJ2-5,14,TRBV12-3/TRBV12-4,CASRGSRGAETQYF
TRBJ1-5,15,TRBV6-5,CASGHPDRGSQPQHF
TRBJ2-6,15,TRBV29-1,CSVEIRGSGANVLTF
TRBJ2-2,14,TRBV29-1,CSVGGSPGTGELFF
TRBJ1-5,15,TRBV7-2,CASSPQGGTNQPQHF
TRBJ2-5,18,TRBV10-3,CAISETASTGLGRETQYF
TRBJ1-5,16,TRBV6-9,CASSYSSFGGRQPQHF
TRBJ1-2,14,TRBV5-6,CASSLNRGKGFDTF
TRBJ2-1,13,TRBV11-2,CASSFRGFNEQFF
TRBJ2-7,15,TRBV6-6,CATRPGMGVSYEQYF